The 29 T cell receptor beta chains listed next were all sequenced from one sample in a study of blood T cell repertoires in COVID-19. TCRdb's table, derived via immunoSEQ multiplex PCR, lists solely in-frame clones and lacks some. The table lists around 380,000 clones, more than 65% of them singletons. The material sequenced was peripheral blood. All receptors derive from a human donor with acute or convalescent COVID-19. The donor label of this sample is uncertain.

This chain links TRBV10-1 with TRBJ1-1; weak D call: TRBD1 (5 bases). This CDR3 has 13 residues. Deletions cut 3 bases from V and 5 bases from J, with 10 bases between. In germline, CDR1 is WNHNN, CDR2 SYGVQD (reference sequence). CDR3 nucleotide sequence: TGCGCCAGCAGTGAAATGGGGGGTACTGAAGCTTTCTTT. Its protein product is CASSEMGGTEAFF.

This chain links TRBV28 with TRBJ2-7; D is possibly TRBD1 (6 bases). CDR3 length equals 16 residues. With 4 bases removed from V and 2 bases from J, the gap between germline ends came to 18 bases. Germline values: CDR1 MDHEN, CDR2 SYDVKM. The DNA of the CDR3 is TGTGCCAGCAGTTCCCCGGGACAAGGACGGCCCTACGAGCAGTACTTC. Translating it yields CASSSPGQGRPYEQYF.

The chain links TRBV5-1 to TRBJ2-7; 7 bases fit TRBD2. CDR1 and CDR2 from the germline V gene are SGHRS and YFSETQ. V trimming: 1 base; J trimming: 7 bases; junction bases outside the gene matches: 11. The CDR3 extends over 15 amino acids. The CDR3 is CASSLLASGAGEQYF. The DNA of the CDR3 is TGCGCCAGCAGCTTGTTGGCTAGCGGAGCCGGGGAGCAGTACTTC. The variable domain in full, with the rest retrieved from reference TRBV5-1 and TRBJ2-7, is KAGVTQTPRYLIKTRGQQVTLSCSPISGHRSVSWYQQTPGQGLQFLFEYFSETQRNKGNFPGRFSGRQFSNSRSEMNVSTLELGDSALYLCASSLLASGAGEQYFGPGTRLTVT.

The chain couples TRBV4-2 to TRBJ1-6; D gene uncertain. This CDR3 is 15 amino acids long. V gave up 0 bases and J gave up 4 bases, with 7 bases separating them. CDR1 is LGHNA, CDR2 YNFKEQ, per germline. The CDR3 sequence is CASSQDGQYNSPLHF. CDR3 DNA: TGTGCCAGCAGCCAAGATGGGCAGTATAATTCACCCCTCCACTTT.

This sequence joins TRBV7-9 and TRBJ1-2, with D maybe TRBD1 (6 bases). CDR3 length: 12 residues. V was trimmed by 3 bases and J by 6 bases, leaving 8 bases between them. Looked up from germline, CDR1 is SEHNR and CDR2 is FQNEAQ (reference sequence). In DNA form, the CDR3 reads TGTGCCAGCAGCTTCTCAGGGGATGGCTACACCTTC. Translating gives CASSFSGDGYTF. The entire variable domain, with the rest obtained from reference TRBV7-9 and TRBJ1-2, is as follows: DTGVSQNPRHKITKRGQNVTFRCDPISEHNRLYWYRQTLGQGPEFLTYFQNEAQLEKSRLLSDRFSAERPKGSFSTLEIQRTEQGDSAMYLCASSFSGDGYTFGSGTRLTVV.

V and J are TRBV5-4 and TRBJ2-5, with TRBD2 identical over 9 bases. V shed 0 bases, J shed 2 bases, and the junction held 2 bases outside the gene matches. This CDR3 region has 15 residues. The germline CDR1 and CDR2 sequences are SGHNT and YYREEE (reference sequence). CDR3 nucleotide sequence: TGTGCCAGCAGCTTGGGGACTAGCGTACAAGAGACCCAGTACTTC. Encoded protein: CASSLGTSVQETQYF.

This clone was detected only once. This chain uses TRBV18 with TRBJ2-7; TRBD1 might be the D (6 bases). V was shortened by 7 bases and J by 3 bases, with 13 bases between the two germline ends. CDR1 KGHSH and CDR2 LQKENI come from the germline V gene. The CDR3 is 13 amino acids. The CDR3 sequence is CASFQGSVYEQYF. The CDR3, as DNA: TGTGCCAGCTTTCAGGGGTCGGTCTACGAGCAGTACTTC.

The chain is built from TRBV30 and TRBJ1-5; unclear D gene. Per the germline V gene, CDR1 is GTSNPN and CDR2 is SVGIG (reference sequence). The V end lost 4 bases, the J end lost 6 bases, and 16 bases lay between the germline ends. The CDR3 is made up of 14 amino acids. As DNA, the CDR3 is TGTGCCTGGACTATGGACTCGAGGAGTCAGCCCCAGCATTTT. Amino acids: CAWTMDSRSQPQHF. Supplemented by reference TRBV30 and TRBJ1-5, the full variable domain reads SQTIHQWPATLVQPVGSPLSLECTVEGTSNPNLYWYRQAAGRGLQLLFYSVGIGQISSEVPQNLSASRPQDRQFILSSKKLLLSDSGFYLCAWTMDSRSQPQHFGDGTRLSIL.

CDR3 protein: CASSLRERSYEQYF. CDR3 coding DNA: TGTGCCAGCAGCCTGCGGGAGCGATCCTACGAGCAGTACTTC. The V call is TRBV3-1 (or the pseudogene TRBV3-2), the J call TRBJ2-7, with 7 bases that match TRBD2. The CDR3 has 14 amino acids. V lost 4 bases and J lost 1; bases outside the gene matches: 4. Germline CDR1 is LGHDT and CDR2 is YNNKEL (reference sequence).

The gene calls are TRBV6-5 and TRBJ1-1; 7 nucleotides line up with TRBD1. From germline, CDR1 is MNHEY and CDR2 SVGAGI. J was trimmed by 7 bases and V by 5 bases; bases with no gene match: 7. This CDR3 has 13 residues. This chain's CDR3 is CASSRDSQLEAFF. CDR3 sequence (DNA): TGTGCCAGCAGTCGGGACAGCCAACTTGAAGCTTTCTTT.

The rearrangement joins TRBV5-8 to TRBJ1-4, with 9 bases that match TRBD1. The CDR3 consists of 17 residues. Trimming removed 4 bases from V and 2 bases from J; junction bases left unmatched: 9. Germline V lookup: CDR1 SGHTS, CDR2 YDEGEE. CDR3 in amino acids: CASSGGQGVRTNEKLFF. Written as DNA, the CDR3 is TGTGCCAGCAGCGGGGGACAGGGCGTTAGGACTAATGAAAAACTGTTTTTT. Looking up the rest from reference TRBV5-8 and TRBJ1-4 gives the full variable domain: EAGVTQSPTHLIKTRGQQATLRCSPISGHTSVYWYQQALGLGLQFLLWYDEGEERNRGNFPPRFSGRQFPNYSSELNVNALELEDSALYLCASSGGQGVRTNEKLFFGSGTQLSVL.

The CDR3 coding sequence is TGTGCCAGCAGTTTCCGGGAGGGAGCTTTCTTT. Protein: CASSFREGAFF. The chain carries TRBV12-3 or TRBV12-4 and TRBJ1-1; no reliable D call. With 3 bases removed from V and 10 bases from J, the gap between germline ends came to 9 bases. The CDR3 totals 11 residues.

The V gene is TRBV4-1, the J gene TRBJ2-2; the match to TRBD2 covers 10 bases. This CDR3 is 16 amino acids long. The junction had 8 bases not matched to a gene; V was cut back by 1 base and J by 9 bases. CDR1 MGHRA and CDR2 YSYEKL come from the germline V gene. The CDR3 loop reads CASSQVSASGSWELFF. The CDR3 DNA is TGCGCCAGCAGCCAAGTTTCCGCTAGCGGGAGCTGGGAGCTGTTTTTT.

The genes are TRBV3-1 (or the pseudogene TRBV3-2) and TRBJ2-7, with 13 bases that match TRBD2. V lost 5 bases, J lost 3 bases, and 4 bases stayed unmatched. In germline, CDR1 is LGHDT, CDR2 YNNKEL (reference sequence). The CDR3 totals 15 residues. The CDR3 sequence is CASSFWTSGGYEQYF. CDR3 DNA sequence: TGTGCCAGCAGCTTCTGGACTAGCGGGGGCTACGAGCAGTACTTC.

The CDR3 loop is CASSSGGRGTNEQFF. As DNA, the CDR3 is TGTGCCAGCAGCTCGGGAGGGAGGGGAACCAATGAGCAGTTCTTC. The chain employs TRBV5-4 and TRBJ2-1; 8 nucleotides match TRBD2. V trimming: 3 bases; J trimming: 6 bases; junction bases outside the gene matches: 8. Germline assignment: CDR1 SGHNT and CDR2 YYREEE (reference sequence). The CDR3 is made up of 15 amino acids.

The gene calls are TRBV4-1 and TRBJ1-5; TRBD1 matches 7 bases. The germline V gene encodes CDR1 MGHRA and CDR2 YSYEKL. The J segment lost 2 bases and the V segment lost 0 bases, leaving 10 bases of the junction unmatched. This CDR3 is 18 amino acids long. The chain's CDR3 is CASSQDPLGGLGNQPQHF. The CDR3 DNA reads as TGCGCCAGCAGCCAAGATCCCTTAGGGGGCTTGGGCAATCAGCCCCAGCATTTT.

This clone has just one count. The chain employs TRBV7-2 and TRBJ2-7; D possibly corresponds to TRBD1 (5 bases). Germline lookup yields CDR1 SGHTA and CDR2 FQGNSA. This CDR3 has 14 amino acids. The V and J ends lost 0 bases and 2 bases respectively, with 8 bases between them. The CDR3 is CASSLAGVPYEQYF. For the CDR3, the DNA is TGTGCCAGCAGCTTAGCAGGGGTTCCCTACGAGCAGTACTTC. Together with reference TRBV7-2 and TRBJ2-7, the CDR3 gives the full variable domain: GAGVSQSPSNKVTEKGKDVELRCDPISGHTALYWYRQSLGQGLEFLIYFQGNSAPDKSGLPSDRFSAERTGGSVSTLTIQRTQQEDSAVYLCASSLAGVPYEQYFGPGTRLTVT.

The sample holds one count of this clone. The CDR3 loop reads CASSLTGTLGWGANTEAFF. CDR3 DNA: TGCGCCAGCAGCTTGACGGGGACACTCGGCTGGGGAGCTAACACTGAAGCTTTCTTT. The chain carries TRBV5-1 and TRBJ1-1, with D tentatively TRBD1 (6 bases). The CDR3 has 19 amino acids. Germline CDR1 reads SGHRS; CDR2 reads YFSETQ. V dropped 1 base and J dropped 2 bases, with 24 bases sitting between them. Together with reference TRBV5-1 and TRBJ1-1, the CDR3 gives the full variable domain: KAGVTQTPRYLIKTRGQQVTLSCSPISGHRSVSWYQQTPGQGLQFLFEYFSETQRNKGNFPGRFSGRQFSNSRSEMNVSTLELGDSALYLCASSLTGTLGWGANTEAFFGQGTRLTVV.

This chain uses TRBV18 with TRBJ2-1; 8 bases align to TRBD1. V gave up 6 bases and J gave up 1 base; unmatched junction bases: 8. The CDR3 has 16 amino acids. Germline loops: CDR1 KGHSH, CDR2 LQKENI. CDR3 DNA sequence: TGTGCCAGCTCGCTAGACAGGGGTCGTTCCTACAATGAGCAGTTCTTC. This translates into CASSLDRGRSYNEQFF.

J is TRBJ2-7 and V is TRBV3-1 (or the pseudogene TRBV3-2); 7 bases map to TRBD1. The ends lost 4 bases at V and 6 bases at J; junction bases unmatched: 9. In germline, CDR1 is LGHDT, CDR2 YNNKEL (reference sequence). CDR3 size: 14 residues. The CDR3 spells CASSPTGYLSEQYF. Here the CDR3 DNA reads TGTGCCAGCAGCCCGACAGGGTATCTATCCGAGCAGTACTTC.

The chain has TRBV24-1 and TRBJ1-1, with 9 bases that match TRBD1. This CDR3 has 20 amino acids. CDR1 is KGHDR and CDR2 is SFDVKD in the germline V gene. The trim removed 1 base at V and 7 bases at J, leaving 21 bases unmatched. CDR3: CATSDFRGDRDISRGIEAFF. The CDR3 DNA is TGTGCCACCAGTGATTTTCGGGGGGACAGGGATATTAGTAGGGGCATTGAAGCTTTCTTT.

This chain links TRBV2 with TRBJ1-6; a weak D match, TRBD1 (5 bases). The V gene's germline CDR1 is SNHLY and CDR2 FYNNEI. The CDR3 extends over 14 amino acids. Between the trimmed V and J ends, which lost 5 bases and 4 bases, there was a span of 9 bases. The CDR3 sequence is CASSSGTYNSPLHF. The DNA for the CDR3 is TGTGCCAGCAGTTCCGGGACTTATAATTCACCCCTCCACTTT.

The chain couples TRBV25-1 to TRBJ1-2, with TRBD1 identical over 7 bases. Per germline, CDR1 MGHDK and CDR2 SYGVNS. The V gene end was trimmed by 8 bases and the J gene end by 0 bases; junction bases not matched to a gene: 3. This CDR3 is built from 13 residues. CDR3 in amino acids: CASQQGSNYGYTF. DNA for the CDR3: TGTGCCAGCCAACAGGGGTCTAACTATGGCTACACCTTC.

This sequence joins TRBV4-1 and TRBJ1-4; the D gene is possibly TRBD1 (6 bases). This CDR3 is 16 amino acids long. V was shortened by 3 bases and J by 11 bases, with 22 bases between the two germline ends. The germline V gene has CDR1 MGHRA and CDR2 YSYEKL. The DNA of the CDR3 is TGCGCCAGCAGCCATTACGACCGGGACACCGGGCGGAAACTGTTTTTT. It is translated as CASSHYDRDTGRKLFF.

The J gene is TRBJ2-1, the V gene TRBV5-1; TRBD2 aligns across 7 bases. The V segment lost 1 base and the J segment 7 bases; nucleotides outside the gene matches: 8. Germline CDR1 reads SGHRS; CDR2 reads YFSETQ. CDR3 length: 15 residues. This chain's CDR3 is CASSLSGRGMNEQFF. DNA of the CDR3: TGCGCCAGCAGCTTGTCCGGGCGGGGGATGAATGAGCAGTTCTTC.

The chain couples TRBV2 to TRBJ2-7; D unresolved. This CDR3 is 15 amino acids long. CDR1 is SNHLY, CDR2 FYNNEI, per germline. Trimming removed 4 bases from V and 1 base from J, with 14 bases in between. CDR3 region: CASSGERIGSYEQYF. In DNA form, the CDR3 reads TGTGCCAGCAGTGGAGAAAGGATCGGGTCCTACGAGCAGTACTTC.

The chain employs TRBV20-1 and TRBJ2-1; tentative D call: TRBD2 (6 bases). Germline V CDR1 and CDR2: DFQATT, SNEGSKA (reference sequence). The CDR3 runs to 14 residues. With 3 bases removed from V and 3 bases from J, the gap between germline ends came to 12 bases. The CDR3 here is CSASPGGIYNEQFF. The CDR3 DNA is TGCAGTGCTAGTCCCGGCGGGATCTACAATGAGCAGTTCTTC.

The rearrangement uses TRBV5-4 and TRBJ1-1, with D maybe TRBD1 (5 bases). V was cut by 1 base and J by 5 bases, with 12 bases left in between. Germline V gene lookup returns CDR1 SGHNT and CDR2 YYREEE (reference sequence). The CDR3 is made up of 14 amino acids. The CDR3 DNA is TGTGCCAGCAGCTTGCGTGGGGCACGGACTGAAGCTTTCTTT. This codes for CASSLRGARTEAFF.

Worth noting for this clone: This may stem from a read error, because a much larger clone lies one nucleotide away. The chain has TRBV12-3 or TRBV12-4 and TRBJ1-2; D remains unclear. Trimming took off 5 bases at V and 4 bases at J, with 8 bases between the two ends. This CDR3 contains 12 residues. DNA of the CDR3: TGTGCCAGCAGTCCCGGGAGCTATGGCTACACCTTC. It codes for CASSPGSYGYTF.